Below, one TCR beta chain is given with its context. The data derive from a study of blood T cell repertoires in COVID-19. Study in general: Samples came from the United States, Italy and Spain, spanning acute and convalescent COVID-19. T cells, B-cell-depleted T cells, or PBMCs supplied cDNA or gDNA.

In the authors' workflow: The assay estimated nucleated cells by amplifying reference gene primers. Data came from immunoSEQ multiplex PCR; TCRdb stores just in-frame clones and leaves some out. V and J calls and clone size follow that table, whereas D and trimming were derived from the DNA. This sample has fewer than 150,000 clones, with around 88% found just once. The TCR comes from a human donor in a cohort sampled during active COVID-19. Sequencing was performed on peripheral blood.

DNA of the CDR3: TGTGCCACCAGCTTGGGGCCCAATCAGCCCCAGCATTTT. The encoded protein is CATSLGPNQPQHF. The chain is built from TRBV15 and TRBJ1-5; D possibly corresponds to TRBD1 (5 bases). Trimming shortened V by 5 bases and J by 3 bases, and 8 bases separated the two germline ends. The CDR3 loop spans 13 amino acids. Germline CDR1 and CDR2: LNHNV and YYDKDF (reference sequence).